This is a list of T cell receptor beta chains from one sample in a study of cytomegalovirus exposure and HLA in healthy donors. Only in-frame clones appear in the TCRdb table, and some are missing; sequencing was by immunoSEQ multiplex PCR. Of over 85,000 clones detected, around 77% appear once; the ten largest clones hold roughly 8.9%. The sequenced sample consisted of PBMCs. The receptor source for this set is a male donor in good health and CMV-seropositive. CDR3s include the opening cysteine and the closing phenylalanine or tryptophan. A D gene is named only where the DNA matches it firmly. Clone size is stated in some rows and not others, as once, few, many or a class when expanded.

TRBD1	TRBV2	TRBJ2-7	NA	TGTGCCAGCAGGGTACAGGGGGCGGGTGAGCAGTACTTC	CASRVQGAGEQYF
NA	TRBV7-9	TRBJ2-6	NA	TGTGCCAGCAGCCCGCCTCGGTCTGGGGCCAACGTCCTGACTTTC	CASSPPRSGANVLTF
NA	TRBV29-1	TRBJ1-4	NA	TGCAGCGTTCTTCTCAGCGGAAATGAAAAACTGTTTTTT	CSVLLSGNEKLFF
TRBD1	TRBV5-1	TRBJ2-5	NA	TGCGCCAGCAGCTTGGGACAGGGGGAGACCCAGTACTTC	CASSLGQGETQYF
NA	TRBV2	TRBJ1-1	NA	TGTGCCAGCTCGGTGTTCATGAACACTGAAGCTTTCTTT	CASSVFMNTEAFF
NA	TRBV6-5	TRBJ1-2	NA	TGTGCCAGCAGTTACTCCCTTGGGACATCACCCTATGGCTACACCTTC	CASSYSLGTSPYGYTF
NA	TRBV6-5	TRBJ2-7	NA	TGTGCCAGCAGGCTTAACACAGGGTGGTCCTACGAGCAGTACTTC	CASRLNTGWSYEQYF
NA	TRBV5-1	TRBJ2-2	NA	TGCGCCAGCAAGGTGGGGACTTCGAACACCGGGGAGCTGTTTTTT	CASKVGTSNTGELFF
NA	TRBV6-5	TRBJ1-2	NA	TGTGCCAGCAGGCCCGCCGGGACAAAAAACTATGGCTACACCTTC	CASRPAGTKNYGYTF
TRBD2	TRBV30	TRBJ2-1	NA	TGTGCCTGGTTGACTAGCGGTTACAATGAGCAGTTCTTC	CAWLTSGYNEQFF
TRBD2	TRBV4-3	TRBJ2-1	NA	TGCGCCAGCAGCCTCGGGACTAGCGGGAGAAACGAGCAGTTCTTC	CASSLGTSGRNEQFF
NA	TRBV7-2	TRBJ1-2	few	TGTGCCAGCAGCTTACAGGGCTCTGGCTACACCTTC	CASSLQGSGYTF
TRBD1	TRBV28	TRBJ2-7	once	TGTGCCACGGACAGGGCATCCCACGAGCAGTACTTC	CATDRASHEQYF
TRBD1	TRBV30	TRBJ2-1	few	TGTGCCTGGAGTGTACTTGGGACAGGGGGCGCGGATGAGCAGTTCTTC	CAWSVLGTGGADEQFF
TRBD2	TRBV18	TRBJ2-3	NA	TGTGCCAGCTCACCCTCCTCTAGCGGGAGAACGGGTACGCAGTATTTT	CASSPSSSGRTGTQYF
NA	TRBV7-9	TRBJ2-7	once	TGTGCCAGCAGCTTAGACGGCGGCACAAGGGAGCAGTACTTC	CASSLDGGTREQYF
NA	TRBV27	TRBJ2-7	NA	TGTGCCAGCAGTTTATTGGGGGGTACCTACGAGCAGTACTTC	CASSLLGGTYEQYF
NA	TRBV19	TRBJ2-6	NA	TGTGCCAGTAGTCGGGGGACAGCATCTGGGGCCAACGTCCTGACTTTC	CASSRGTASGANVLTF
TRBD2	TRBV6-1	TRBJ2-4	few	TGTGCCAGCAGTGAAGCGGGGTATCGGACTAGCGGGAGATACATTCAGTACTTC	CASSEAGYRTSGRYIQYF
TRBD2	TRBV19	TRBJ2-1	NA	TGTGCCAGTAGTGTCCCGGGACTAGCCTACAATGAGCAGTTCTTC	CASSVPGLAYNEQFF
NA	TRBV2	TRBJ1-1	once	TGTGCCAGCATGCGGACTGAAGCTTTCTTT	CASMRTEAFF
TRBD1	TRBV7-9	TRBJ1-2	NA	TGTTCCAGCAGCGCAAGGACCCAGGGGGCTGATGGCTACACCTTC	CSSSARTQGADGYTF
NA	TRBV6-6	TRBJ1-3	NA	TGTGCCAGCAGTTACGGGCCTTGGGAGGCCGGAAACACCATATATTTT	CASSYGPWEAGNTIYF
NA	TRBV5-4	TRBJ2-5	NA	TGTGCCAGCAGCCACAGGATCCAAGAGACCCAGTACTTC	CASSHRIQETQYF
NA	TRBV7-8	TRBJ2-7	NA	TGTGCCAGCAGCTTAGTCCATAGTGGGCCCTACGAGCAGTACTTC	CASSLVHSGPYEQYF
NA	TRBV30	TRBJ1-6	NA	TGTGCCTGGAGGGATCGAGGGTCCTATAATTCACCCCTCCACTTT	CAWRDRGSYNSPLHF
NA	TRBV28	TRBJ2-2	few	TGTGCCAGCAGGCCACCGGGTGAGACCGGGGAGCTGTTTTTT	CASRPPGETGELFF
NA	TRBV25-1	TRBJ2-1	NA	TGTGCCAGCAGTGAATATACGAGGGAGCCCCACAATGAGCAGTTCTTC	CASSEYTREPHNEQFF
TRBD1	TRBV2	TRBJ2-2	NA	TGTGCCAGCAGCCTCAACCCCGGGACAGGGAATACCGGGGAGCTGTTTTTT	CASSLNPGTGNTGELFF
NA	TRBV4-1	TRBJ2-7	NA	TGCGCCAGCAGCCGAACAGACTACGACAACGAGCAGTACTTC	CASSRTDYDNEQYF
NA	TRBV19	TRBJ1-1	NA	TGTGCCAGTAGCCTCGGACAGTCGAAGGCTTTCTTT	CASSLGQSKAFF
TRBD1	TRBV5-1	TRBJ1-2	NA	TGCGCCAGCAGCCACCCCGGGACAGGGGGCACTCATCGCCAGGGACCTGGCTACACCTTC	CASSHPGTGGTHRQGPGYTF
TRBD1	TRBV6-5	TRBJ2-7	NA	TGTGCCAGCAGCCCGAGACAGGGCGTTGGAGAGCAGTACTTC	CASSPRQGVGEQYF
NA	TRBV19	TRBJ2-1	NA	TGTGCCAGTATTGGGCGAAGGCAGGGCTGGCAGGGTGAGCAGTTCTTC	CASIGRRQGWQGEQFF
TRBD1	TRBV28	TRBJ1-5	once	TGTGCCAGCAGTACAGGGGGGTGGGGCAATCAGCCCCAGCATTTT	CASSTGGWGNQPQHF
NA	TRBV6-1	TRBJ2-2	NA	TGTGCCAGCAGTGGGGCAGGTGCGGGAATAGACGGGGAGCTGTTTTTT	CASSGAGAGIDGELFF
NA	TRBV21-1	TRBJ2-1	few	TGTGCCAGCAGCCGAACGGGGGAGGGCCAGCGGGAAACCTACAATGAGCAGTTCTTC	CASSRTGEGQRETYNEQFF
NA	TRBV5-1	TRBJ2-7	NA	TGCGCCAGCACCAAGACCAGGGACAACTCCTACGAGCAGTACTTC	CASTKTRDNSYEQYF
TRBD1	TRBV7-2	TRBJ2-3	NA	TGTGCCAGCAGCGACAGGGGGCGGTCAGATACGCAGTATTTT	CASSDRGRSDTQYF
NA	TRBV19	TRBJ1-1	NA	TGTGCCAGTAGTATCCTGGGAGGTCGCACTGAAGCTTTCTTT	CASSILGGRTEAFF
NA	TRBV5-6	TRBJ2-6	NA	TGTGCCAGCAGCTTCACAGGAGCTGGGGCCAACGTCCTGACTTTC	CASSFTGAGANVLTF
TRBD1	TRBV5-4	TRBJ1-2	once	TGTGCCAGCAGCCGTACAACAGGGGGCGGCTATGGCTACACCTTC	CASSRTTGGGYGYTF
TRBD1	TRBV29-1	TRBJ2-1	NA	TGCAGCGTTGAAGACCGAGGGGGCCTCTCCTACAATGAGCAGTTCTTC	CSVEDRGGLSYNEQFF
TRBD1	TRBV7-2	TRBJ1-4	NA	TGTGCCAGCAGCCCCAGGGACAGGGTGACTGAAAAACTGTTTTTT	CASSPRDRVTEKLFF
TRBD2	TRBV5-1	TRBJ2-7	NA	TGCGCCAGCAGCTTGGCCGTCCAGCGGGAGCGCGACGAGCAGTACTTC	CASSLAVQRERDEQYF
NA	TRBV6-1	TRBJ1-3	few	TGTGCCAGCGCCCGGACTAGAAACACCATATATTTT	CASARTRNTIYF
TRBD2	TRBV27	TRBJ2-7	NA	TGTGCCAGCAGTTTTACGACTAGCGGGAGTTACGAGCAGTACTTC	CASSFTTSGSYEQYF
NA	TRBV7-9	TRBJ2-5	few	TGTTCCAGCAGCTTATGGGCGGGTGAGACCCAGTACTTC	CSSSLWAGETQYF
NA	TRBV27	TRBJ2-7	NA	TGTGCCAGCAGTTTATATAGCGAATTACTCGAGCAGTACTTC	CASSLYSELLEQYF
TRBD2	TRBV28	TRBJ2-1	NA	TGTGCCAGCACCCCTGGGGCTAGCGGGAGGGCCCATTGGAATGAGCAGTTCTTC	CASTPGASGRAHWNEQFF
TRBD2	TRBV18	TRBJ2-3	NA	TGTGCCAGCTCACCGGGACTAGCGGGAGGGAAGAATACGCAGTATTTT	CASSPGLAGGKNTQYF
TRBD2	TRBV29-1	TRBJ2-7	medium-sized	TGCAGCGCCAAAATAAGCGGGAGGGAACACGAGCAGTACTTC	CSAKISGREHEQYF
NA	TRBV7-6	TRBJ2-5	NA	TGTGCCAGCAGCTTAGGCGGAAGGCAAGAGACCCAGTACTTC	CASSLGGRQETQYF
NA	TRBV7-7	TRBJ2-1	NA	TGTGCTAGCAGCTTAGGGCCAAACAATGAGCAGTTCTTC	CASSLGPNNEQFF
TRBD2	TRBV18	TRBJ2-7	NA	TGTGCCAGCTCACCAACGACTAGCGGGAATGCCTACGAGCAGTACTTC	CASSPTTSGNAYEQYF
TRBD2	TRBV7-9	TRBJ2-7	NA	TGTGCCAGCAGCTTCTGGGGTAGCGGGAGTTACGAGCAGTACTTC	CASSFWGSGSYEQYF
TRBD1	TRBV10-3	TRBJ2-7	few	TGTGCCATCAGCCCGGGACAGGGGCTCTACGAGCAGTACTTC	CAISPGQGLYEQYF
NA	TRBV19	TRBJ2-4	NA	TGTGCCAGTAGTCTCGACATAGGAGGCAAAAACATTCAGTACTTC	CASSLDIGGKNIQYF
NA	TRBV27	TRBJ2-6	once	TGTGCCAGCGGACGAGCTGGCGGCTCTGGGGCCAACGGCCTGACTTTC	CASGRAGGSGANGLTF